The rows below give T cell receptor beta chains drawn from one sample of a study of Ad26.COV2.S vaccination and SARS-CoV-2 variants. Assay used: immunoSEQ multiplex PCR; TCRdb lists only in-frame clones, some missing. This table has 400,000 to 500,000 clones, approximately 90% appearing once. The sequenced sample was peripheral blood, obtained in a trial of Ad26.COV2.S vaccine versus placebo. The receptors were gathered from a person between 18 and 65 years old who received the Ad26.COV2.S COVID-19 vaccine or a placebo. The CDR3 runs from the conserved cysteine through the conserved F or W. Each record gives: V gene, D gene, clone size, J gene, CDR3 length, CDR3 protein, CDR3 DNA. The D gene is left open where the match is weak. The listing skips clone size in some rows; elsewhere it reads once, few, many or a size class.

V gene: TRBV4-3; D gene: TRBD1; clone size: few; J gene: TRBJ1-6; CDR3 length: 17; CDR3 protein: CASSQDRDRAYNSPLHF; CDR3 DNA: TGCGCCAGCAGCCAAGATCGGGACAGGGCATATAATTCACCCCTCCACTTT
V gene: TRBV15; D gene: .; clone size: .; J gene: TRBJ1-5; CDR3 length: 15; CDR3 protein: CATSRVGVGNQPQHF; CDR3 DNA: TGTGCCACCAGCAGAGTTGGGGTAGGAAATCAGCCCCAGCATTTT
V gene: TRBV2; D gene: TRBD1; clone size: .; J gene: TRBJ1-2; CDR3 length: 14; CDR3 protein: CASSPRQGIGGYTF; CDR3 DNA: TGTGCCAGCAGCCCTAGACAGGGAATCGGGGGCTACACCTTC
V gene: TRBV28; D gene: .; clone size: .; J gene: TRBJ1-3; CDR3 length: 16; CDR3 protein: CASSHPQGRRGNTIYF; CDR3 DNA: TGTGCCAGCAGTCACCCGCAAGGGAGGAGGGGAAACACCATATATTTT
V gene: TRBV28; D gene: .; clone size: .; J gene: TRBJ2-6; CDR3 length: 18; CDR3 protein: CASSLSGWWESGANVLTF; CDR3 DNA: TGTGCCAGCAGTTTATCTGGGTGGTGGGAATCTGGGGCCAACGTCCTGACTTTC
V gene: TRBV11-2; D gene: .; clone size: .; J gene: TRBJ2-3; CDR3 length: 14; CDR3 protein: CASSSLRGSGTQYF; CDR3 DNA: TGTGCCAGCAGCTCACTAAGAGGTTCCGGTACGCAGTATTTT
V gene: TRBV6-6; D gene: .; clone size: .; J gene: TRBJ1-2; CDR3 length: 14; CDR3 protein: CASSYLSAAYGYTF; CDR3 DNA: TGTGCCAGCAGCTACCTGTCGGCCGCCTATGGCTACACCTTC
V gene: TRBV11-2; D gene: .; clone size: .; J gene: TRBJ1-1; CDR3 length: 13; CDR3 protein: CASSRNVGGEAFF; CDR3 DNA: TGTGCCAGCAGCCGGAACGTTGGGGGTGAAGCTTTCTTT
V gene: TRBV6-1; D gene: .; clone size: .; J gene: TRBJ2-5; CDR3 length: 17; CDR3 protein: CASSDYPPGTRQETQYF; CDR3 DNA: TGTGCCAGCAGTGATTACCCCCCGGGAACGAGACAAGAGACCCAGTACTTC
V gene: TRBV5-1; D gene: .; clone size: .; J gene: TRBJ1-4; CDR3 length: 17; CDR3 protein: CASSLAAQGSTNEKLFF; CDR3 DNA: TGCGCCAGCAGCTTGGCCGCACAGGGTTCGACTAATGAAAAACTGTTTTTT
V gene: TRBV7-2; D gene: TRBD1; clone size: .; J gene: TRBJ2-1; CDR3 length: 15; CDR3 protein: CASSSDRVPYNEQFF; CDR3 DNA: TGTGCCAGCAGCTCGGACAGGGTCCCCTACAATGAGCAGTTCTTC
V gene: TRBV6-5; D gene: TRBD1; clone size: .; J gene: TRBJ1-2; CDR3 length: 13; CDR3 protein: CASRRTGGYGYTF; CDR3 DNA: TGTGCCAGCAGAAGGACAGGGGGCTATGGCTACACCTTC
V gene: TRBV30; D gene: .; clone size: .; J gene: TRBJ1-5; CDR3 length: 14; CDR3 protein: CAWSVGGAGQPQHF; CDR3 DNA: TGTGCCTGGAGTGTAGGAGGGGCCGGTCAGCCCCAGCATTTT
V gene: TRBV18; D gene: TRBD1; clone size: .; J gene: TRBJ2-2; CDR3 length: 16; CDR3 protein: CASSPPGQGNTGELFF; CDR3 DNA: TGTGCCAGCTCACCACCGGGACAGGGGAACACCGGGGAGCTGTTTTTT
V gene: TRBV6-5; D gene: TRBD1; clone size: .; J gene: TRBJ1-2; CDR3 length: 12; CDR3 protein: CASSDRADGYTF; CDR3 DNA: TGTGCCAGCAGCGACAGGGCTGATGGCTACACCTTC
V gene: TRBV29-1; D gene: .; clone size: .; J gene: TRBJ1-5; CDR3 length: 13; CDR3 protein: CSILGEGNQPQHF; CDR3 DNA: TGCAGCATTCTGGGGGAGGGCAATCAGCCCCAGCATTTT
V gene: TRBV7-2; D gene: .; clone size: once; J gene: TRBJ2-7; CDR3 length: 15; CDR3 protein: CASSGRPTSSYEQYF; CDR3 DNA: TGTGCCAGCAGCGGGAGACCCACAAGCTCCTACGAGCAGTACTTC
V gene: TRBV18; D gene: TRBD1; clone size: .; J gene: TRBJ2-6; CDR3 length: 17; CDR3 protein: CASSPLQGAPGANVLTF; CDR3 DNA: TGTGCCAGCTCACCCCTTCAGGGGGCGCCTGGGGCCAACGTCCTGACTTTC
V gene: TRBV6-5; D gene: TRBD2; clone size: once; J gene: TRBJ2-3; CDR3 length: 15; CDR3 protein: CASKLAGGSTDTQYF; CDR3 DNA: TGTGCCAGCAAACTAGCGGGGGGGAGCACAGATACGCAGTATTTT
V gene: TRBV6-4; D gene: TRBD1; clone size: few; J gene: TRBJ2-5; CDR3 length: 14; CDR3 protein: CASRSWTGAETQYF; CDR3 DNA: TGTGCCAGCAGGAGTTGGACAGGGGCAGAGACCCAGTACTTC
V gene: TRBV10-1; D gene: .; clone size: once; J gene: TRBJ2-7; CDR3 length: 13; CDR3 protein: CASSESGGPEQYF; CDR3 DNA: TGCGCCAGCAGTGAGTCAGGAGGGCCCGAGCAGTACTTC
V gene: TRBV24-1; D gene: .; clone size: .; J gene: TRBJ2-2; CDR3 length: 12; CDR3 protein: CATSDFPGELFF; CDR3 DNA: TGTGCCACCAGTGATTTCCCCGGGGAGCTGTTTTTT
V gene: TRBV9; D gene: TRBD1; clone size: .; J gene: TRBJ1-2; CDR3 length: 14; CDR3 protein: CASSRDEGAIGYTF; CDR3 DNA: TGTGCCAGCAGTCGTGATGAGGGGGCGATAGGCTACACCTTC
V gene: TRBV4-3; D gene: .; clone size: .; J gene: TRBJ2-1; CDR3 length: 16; CDR3 protein: CASSQDAGALYNEQFF; CDR3 DNA: TGCGCCAGCAGCCAAGATGCGGGGGCCCTCTACAATGAGCAGTTCTTC
V gene: TRBV28; D gene: TRBD1; clone size: few; J gene: TRBJ1-2; CDR3 length: 14; CDR3 protein: CASREGARTYGYTF; CDR3 DNA: TGTGCCAGCAGGGAGGGGGCCAGGACCTATGGCTACACCTTC
V gene: TRBV5-6; D gene: .; clone size: .; J gene: TRBJ1-2; CDR3 length: 14; CDR3 protein: CASSLARTNYGYTF; CDR3 DNA: TGTGCCAGCAGCTTGGCCCGGACTAACTATGGCTACACCTTC
V gene: TRBV10-3; D gene: .; clone size: .; J gene: TRBJ1-5; CDR3 length: 13; CDR3 protein: CAISDRENQPQHF; CDR3 DNA: TGTGCCATCAGTGATCGGGAGAATCAGCCCCAGCATTTT
V gene: TRBV6-2/TRBV6-3; D gene: .; clone size: .; J gene: TRBJ1-3; CDR3 length: 21; CDR3 protein: CASSPAHYRTQQWIDKNTIYF; CDR3 DNA: TGTGCCAGCAGTCCCGCCCATTACAGGACTCAACAATGGATAGACAAAAACACCATATATTTT